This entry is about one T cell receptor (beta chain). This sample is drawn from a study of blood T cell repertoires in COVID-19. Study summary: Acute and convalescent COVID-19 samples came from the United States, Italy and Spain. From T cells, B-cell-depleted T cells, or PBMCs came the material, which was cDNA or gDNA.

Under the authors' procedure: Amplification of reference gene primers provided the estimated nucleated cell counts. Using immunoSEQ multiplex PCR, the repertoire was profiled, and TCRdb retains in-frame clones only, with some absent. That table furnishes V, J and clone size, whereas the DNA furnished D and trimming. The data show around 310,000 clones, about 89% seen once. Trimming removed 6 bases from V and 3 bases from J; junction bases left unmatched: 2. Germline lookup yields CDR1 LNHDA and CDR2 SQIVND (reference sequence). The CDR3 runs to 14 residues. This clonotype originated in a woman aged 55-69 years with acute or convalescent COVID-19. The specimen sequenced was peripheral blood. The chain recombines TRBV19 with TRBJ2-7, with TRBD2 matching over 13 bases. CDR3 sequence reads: CASRRLAGGYEQYF. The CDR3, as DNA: TGTGCCAGTAGGCGACTAGCGGGAGGCTACGAGCAGTACTTC.